This T cell receptor (beta chain) was captured in a study of cytotoxic CD8 clonotypes in ibrutinib-treated CLL. Overall study: Overall, some 25 responses were partial and 2 complete; following median about 70 months, roughly 15 patients stayed remitted and some 12 progressed.

Libraries were prepared by immunoSEQ multiplex PCR; TCRdb keeps only in-frame clonotypes and omits some of them. This sample has 100,000 to 150,000 clones, with approximately 83% found just once. General study results and limits: The clonality went up when patients responded to ibrutinib and dropped back toward baseline at progression.

Trimming took 2 bases from V and 0 from J, leaving 11 bases between them. Per the germline V gene, CDR1 is SGHTA and CDR2 is FQGNSA. This CDR3 has 16 amino acids. About this clone itself: The target antigen is unknown.

Roughly 2 micrograms of genomic DNA from cryopreserved PBMCs went into TCR beta libraries. The sequencing used PBMCs, collected after 24 months of ibrutinib treatment. The chain is built from TRBV7-2 and TRBJ1-3; D call uncertain. The source of this sequence is a human donor with chronic lymphocytic leukemia. CDR3 sequence (DNA): TGTGCCAGCAGCTTATCGTGGGCGGACTCTGGAAACACCATATATTTT. Amino acids: CASSLSWADSGNTIYF. The whole variable domain, filled in from reference TRBV7-2 and TRBJ1-3, reads GAGVSQSPSNKVTEKGKDVELRCDPISGHTALYWYRQSLGQGLEFLIYFQGNSAPDKSGLPSDRFSAERTGGSVSTLTIQRTQQEDSAVYLCASSLSWADSGNTIYFGEGSWLTVV.